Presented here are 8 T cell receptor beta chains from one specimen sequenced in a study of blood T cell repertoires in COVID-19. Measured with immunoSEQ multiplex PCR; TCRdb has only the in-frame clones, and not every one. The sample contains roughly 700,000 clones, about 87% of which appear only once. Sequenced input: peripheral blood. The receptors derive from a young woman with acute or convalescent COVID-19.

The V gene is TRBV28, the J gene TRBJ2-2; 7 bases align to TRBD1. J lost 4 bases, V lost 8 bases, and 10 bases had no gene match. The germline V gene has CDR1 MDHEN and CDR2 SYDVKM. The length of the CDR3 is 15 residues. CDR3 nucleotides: TGTGCCAGCTCAATAAGGGGACAGACCACCGGGGAGCTGTTTTTT. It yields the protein CASSIRGQTTGELFF.

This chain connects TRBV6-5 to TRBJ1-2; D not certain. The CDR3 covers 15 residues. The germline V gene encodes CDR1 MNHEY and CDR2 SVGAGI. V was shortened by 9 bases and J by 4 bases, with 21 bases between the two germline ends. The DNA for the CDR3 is TGTGCCAGTCCTCCCCCGACGGGGAACGGCTATGGCTACACCTTC. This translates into CASPPPTGNGYGYTF.

The CDR3 nucleotides are TGTGCCAGCAGCCAAGGGGTGACAGGGGTGGATGGCTACACCTTC. Amino acid sequence: CASSQGVTGVDGYTF. V and J are TRBV3-1 (or the pseudogene TRBV3-2) and TRBJ1-2; 8 bases fit TRBD1. Germline assignment: CDR1 LGHDT and CDR2 YNNKEL (reference sequence). With V trimmed by 1 base and J by 6 bases, 7 bases remained unmatched. This CDR3 has 15 amino acids.

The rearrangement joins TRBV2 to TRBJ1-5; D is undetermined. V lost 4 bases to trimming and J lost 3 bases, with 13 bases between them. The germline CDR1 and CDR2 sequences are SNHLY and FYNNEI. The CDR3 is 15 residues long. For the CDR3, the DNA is TGTGCCAGCAGTGTCCTCGGAGAATACAATCAGCCCCAGCATTTT. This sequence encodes CASSVLGEYNQPQHF.

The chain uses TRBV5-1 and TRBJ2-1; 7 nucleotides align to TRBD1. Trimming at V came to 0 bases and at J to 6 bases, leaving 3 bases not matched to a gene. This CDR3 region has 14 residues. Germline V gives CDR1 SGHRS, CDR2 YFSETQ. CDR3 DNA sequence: TGCGCCAGCAGCTTGGCGACAGGGTTCAATGAGCAGTTCTTC. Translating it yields CASSLATGFNEQFF. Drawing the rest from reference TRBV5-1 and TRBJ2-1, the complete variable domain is KAGVTQTPRYLIKTRGQQVTLSCSPISGHRSVSWYQQTPGQGLQFLFEYFSETQRNKGNFPGRFSGRQFSNSRSEMNVSTLELGDSALYLCASSLATGFNEQFFGPGTRLTVL.

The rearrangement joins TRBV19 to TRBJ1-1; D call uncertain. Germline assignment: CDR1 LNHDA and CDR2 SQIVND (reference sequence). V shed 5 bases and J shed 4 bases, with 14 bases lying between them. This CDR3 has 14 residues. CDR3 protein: CASSLQLPGTEAFF. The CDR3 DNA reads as TGTGCCAGTAGTCTTCAGCTGCCAGGCACTGAAGCTTTCTTT.

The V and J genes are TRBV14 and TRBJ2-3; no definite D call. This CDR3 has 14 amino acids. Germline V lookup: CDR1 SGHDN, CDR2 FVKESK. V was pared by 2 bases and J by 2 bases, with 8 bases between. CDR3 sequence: CASSQWRDTDTQYF. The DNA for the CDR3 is TGTGCCAGCAGCCAATGGAGAGACACAGATACGCAGTATTTT. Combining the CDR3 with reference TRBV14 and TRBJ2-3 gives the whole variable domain EAGVTQFPSHSVIEKGQTVTLRCDPISGHDNLYWYRRVMGKEIKFLLHFVKESKQDESGMPNNRFLAERTGGTYSTLKVQPAELEDSGVYFCASSQWRDTDTQYFGPGTRLTVL.

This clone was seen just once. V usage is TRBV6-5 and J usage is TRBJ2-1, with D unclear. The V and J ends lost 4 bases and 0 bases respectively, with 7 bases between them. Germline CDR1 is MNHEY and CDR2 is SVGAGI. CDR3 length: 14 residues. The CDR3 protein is CASSSWSSYNEQFF. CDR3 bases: TGTGCCAGCAGTTCCTGGAGCTCCTACAATGAGCAGTTCTTC.